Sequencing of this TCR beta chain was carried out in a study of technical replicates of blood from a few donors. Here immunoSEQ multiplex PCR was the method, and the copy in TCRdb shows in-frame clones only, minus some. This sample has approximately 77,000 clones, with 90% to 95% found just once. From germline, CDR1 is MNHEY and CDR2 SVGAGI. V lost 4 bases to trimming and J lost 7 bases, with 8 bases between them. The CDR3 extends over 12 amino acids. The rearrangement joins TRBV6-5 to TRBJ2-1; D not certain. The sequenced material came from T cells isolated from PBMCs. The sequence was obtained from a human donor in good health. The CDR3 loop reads CASSSPRNEQFF. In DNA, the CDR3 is TGTGCCAGCAGTTCCCCCAGGAATGAGCAGTTCTTC.